A single sample is the source of the 5 T cell receptor beta chains below, sequenced in a study of Graves' ophthalmopathy and Graves' hyperthyroidism. Researchers took RNA transcripts and amplified TCR beta CDR3 regions from them. First-round RT-PCR used HTBI primers; second-round multiplex PCR followed. TCRdb ran MiXCR on the multiplex PCR reads and lists one entry per CDR3 protein. This table holds 300,000 or so distinct CDR3 sequences, 15% to 20% found once. Sequencing was done on a sample of peripheral blood. These receptor sequences come from an adult man with Graves' ophthalmopathy.

This clonotype was found many times. V and J are TRBV20-1 and TRBJ2-2; 8 nucleotides line up with TRBD2. The V gene's germline CDR1 is DFQATT and CDR2 SNEGSKA (reference sequence). CDR3 size: 15 residues. Trimming cost V 6 bases and J 7 bases; bases outside gene matches: 13. CDR3 nucleotides: TGCAGTGCCACTTTCGACGGGAGGGCAAACGGGGAGCTGTTTTTT. Translated: CSATFDGRANGELFF.

This clonotype showed up many times. This chain links TRBV30 with TRBJ2-7; D is unresolved. V was clipped by 0 bases and J by 7 bases, with 10 bases between them. This CDR3 has 12 amino acids. In germline, CDR1 is GTSNPN, CDR2 SVGIG (reference sequence). The CDR3: CAWSVQLLEQYF. DNA for the CDR3: TGTGCCTGGAGTGTACAACTCCTGGAGCAGTACTTC.

This clonotype was counted a few times. This chain links TRBV6-5 with TRBJ1-1; perhaps TRBD1 as D (5 bases). There are 14 residues in the CDR3. CDR1 is MNHEY and CDR2 is SVGAGI in the germline V gene. V lost 3 bases and J 1 base, leaving 9 bases between the germline ends. The CDR3 spells CASSYGGENTEAFF. The CDR3 bases are TGTGCCAGCAGTTATGGGGGAGAGAACACTGAAGCTTTCTTT.

This clonotype was picked up many times. Here the CDR3 reads CASSPPGGMGNQPQHF. The CDR3 DNA sequence: TGTGCCAGCTCACCACCGGGAGGGATGGGCAATCAGCCCCAGCATTTT. V is TRBV18 and J is TRBJ1-5; no definite D call. Trimming took off 0 bases at V and 2 bases at J, with 11 bases between the two ends. The CDR3 totals 16 residues. In germline, CDR1 is KGHSH, CDR2 LQKENI.

This clonotype was counted many times. V gene TRBV27 combines with J gene TRBJ1-2; 7 positions agree with TRBD1. After removal of 4 bases from V and 4 bases from J, the junction contained 3 bases not matched to a gene. The CDR3 sequence is 13 residues long. Germline V CDR1 and CDR2: MNHEY, SMNVEV (reference sequence). The CDR3 coding sequence is TGTGCCAGCAGTTCGACAGGGACCTATGGCTACACCTTC. Translating it yields CASSSTGTYGYTF.